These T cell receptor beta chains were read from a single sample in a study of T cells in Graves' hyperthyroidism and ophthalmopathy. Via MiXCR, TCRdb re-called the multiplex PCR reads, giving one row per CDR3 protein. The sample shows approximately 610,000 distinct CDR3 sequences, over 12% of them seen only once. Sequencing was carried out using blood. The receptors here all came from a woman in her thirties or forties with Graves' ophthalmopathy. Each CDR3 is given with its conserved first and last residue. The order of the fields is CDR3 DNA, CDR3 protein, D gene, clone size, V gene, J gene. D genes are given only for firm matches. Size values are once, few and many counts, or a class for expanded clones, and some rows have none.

cdr3_nt: TGTGCCAGCAGTTACTCAGGACTAGGACAAGAGACCCAGTACTTC
cdr3_aa: CASSYSGLGQETQYF
d_call: TRBD2
clone_size: NA
v_call: TRBV6-5
j_call: TRBJ2-5

cdr3_nt: TGTGCCTCCGATGTCGGTAATTTTCGTGGCTACACCTTC
cdr3_aa: CASDVGNFRGYTF
d_call: NA
clone_size: few
v_call: TRBV30
j_call: TRBJ1-2

cdr3_nt: TGTGCCAGCAGCGAGAGGGACAGGACACAGAGAGGAGAGACCCAGTACTTC
cdr3_aa: CASSERDRTQRGETQYF
d_call: TRBD1
clone_size: many
v_call: TRBV7-2
j_call: TRBJ2-5

cdr3_nt: TGTGCCAGCAGGAAAGGGGGGGCAGAGACCCAGTACTTC
cdr3_aa: CASRKGGAETQYF
d_call: NA
clone_size: many
v_call: TRBV6-1
j_call: TRBJ2-5

cdr3_nt: TGTGCCAGCTCACCAAACCCTAGCGGCCGGGGGGACGAGCAGTACTTC
cdr3_aa: CASSPNPSGRGDEQYF
d_call: TRBD2
clone_size: NA
v_call: TRBV18
j_call: TRBJ2-7

cdr3_nt: TGTGCCAGCAGCCCCTGGGCTAGCGGACCCCAGGGAGAGCTGTTTTTT
cdr3_aa: CASSPWASGPQGELFF
d_call: TRBD2
clone_size: many
v_call: TRBV7-3
j_call: TRBJ2-2

cdr3_nt: TGTGCCAGCAGTCCCCATCGGGGGGGAGCCTACGAGCAGTACTTC
cdr3_aa: CASSPHRGGAYEQYF
d_call: TRBD2
clone_size: many
v_call: TRBV6-1
j_call: TRBJ2-7

cdr3_nt: TGTGCCAGCACCCCGACCGGATCGAACACTGAAGCTTTCTTT
cdr3_aa: CASTPTGSNTEAFF
d_call: NA
clone_size: many
v_call: TRBV6-1
j_call: TRBJ1-1

cdr3_nt: TGTGCCAGCAGCTACAGGAGAGGGGAGACCCAGTACTTC
cdr3_aa: CASSYRRGETQYF
d_call: NA
clone_size: few
v_call: TRBV7-2
j_call: TRBJ2-5

cdr3_nt: TGTGCCGCGGACGGGAGGGGAGCTTACGAGCAGTACTTC
cdr3_aa: CAADGRGAYEQYF
d_call: TRBD2
clone_size: few
v_call: TRBV30
j_call: TRBJ2-7

cdr3_nt: TGTGCCAGCAGCGGAGACGTCTATGGCTACACCTTC
cdr3_aa: CASSGDVYGYTF
d_call: NA
clone_size: few
v_call: TRBV9
j_call: TRBJ1-2

cdr3_nt: TGTGCCAGCAGTACTAAGGGGGGACACTACACCTTC
cdr3_aa: CASSTKGGHYTF
d_call: NA
clone_size: many
v_call: TRBV6-5
j_call: TRBJ1-2

cdr3_nt: TGTGCCACCAGTGATTTGCCCACAAAGGCAACCGGGACCGCGAACACCGGGGAGCTGTTTTTT
cdr3_aa: CATSDLPTKATGTANTGELFF
d_call: NA
clone_size: few
v_call: TRBV24-1
j_call: TRBJ2-2

cdr3_nt: TGTGCCAGCAGTGAAGTGGGCGGCCTCTATGGCTACACCTTC
cdr3_aa: CASSEVGGLYGYTF
d_call: NA
clone_size: NA
v_call: TRBV6-1
j_call: TRBJ1-2

cdr3_nt: TGTGCCAGCAGTCCTACAGGGACGTGGTACTTC
cdr3_aa: CASSPTGTWYF
d_call: NA
clone_size: NA
v_call: TRBV6-1
j_call: TRBJ2-7

cdr3_nt: TGTGCCAGCTCACCACCTTCAGGGTGCTATGGCTACACCTTC
cdr3_aa: CASSPPSGCYGYTF
d_call: NA
clone_size: NA
v_call: TRBV18
j_call: TRBJ1-2

cdr3_nt: TGTGCCAGCAGCGCCGAACAGGGGGCTTCGGCCAAAAACATTCAGTACTTC
cdr3_aa: CASSAEQGASAKNIQYF
d_call: TRBD1
clone_size: many
v_call: TRBV7-8
j_call: TRBJ2-4

cdr3_nt: TGTGCCAGCAGTCCGTCAACAGCTTATGGCTACACCTTC
cdr3_aa: CASSPSTAYGYTF
d_call: NA
clone_size: many
v_call: TRBV12-3/TRBV12-4
j_call: TRBJ1-2

cdr3_nt: TGTGCCAGCACCCTACAGAGACAGTTTAATCAGCCCCAGCATTTT
cdr3_aa: CASTLQRQFNQPQHF
d_call: NA
clone_size: many
v_call: TRBV2
j_call: TRBJ1-5

cdr3_nt: TGTGCCAGCAGTTACTCACTTCAAGCGAACACTGAAGCTTTCTTT
cdr3_aa: CASSYSLQANTEAFF
d_call: NA
clone_size: many
v_call: TRBV6-5
j_call: TRBJ1-1

cdr3_nt: TGTGCCAGCAGTGCCCCGGGGGTAGCGGGAGAAGAGACCCAGTACTTC
cdr3_aa: CASSAPGVAGEETQYF
d_call: TRBD2
clone_size: many
v_call: TRBV6-1
j_call: TRBJ2-5

cdr3_nt: TGTGCCAGCAGCTCCCCGGGGGGGCAGCAGTACTTC
cdr3_aa: CASSSPGGQQYF
d_call: TRBD2
clone_size: few
v_call: TRBV7-3
j_call: TRBJ2-7

cdr3_nt: TGTGCCAGCAGCTTAGCGGCAGGGCGTCAATATGGCTACACCTTC
cdr3_aa: CASSLAAGRQYGYTF
d_call: NA
clone_size: many
v_call: TRBV13
j_call: TRBJ1-2

cdr3_nt: TGTGCCAGCAGGGAAGACAGGGAAACTGAAGCTTTCTTT
cdr3_aa: CASREDRETEAFF
d_call: TRBD1
clone_size: many
v_call: TRBV27
j_call: TRBJ1-1

cdr3_nt: TGTGCCAGCAGTTTAGCACAGTACCAAGAGACCCAGTACTTC
cdr3_aa: CASSLAQYQETQYF
d_call: NA
clone_size: many
v_call: TRBV12-3/TRBV12-4
j_call: TRBJ2-5

cdr3_nt: TGTGCCAGCAGCCAAGATCGGGGGCCTGGAAACACCATATATTTT
cdr3_aa: CASSQDRGPGNTIYF
d_call: NA
clone_size: few
v_call: TRBV4-2
j_call: TRBJ1-3

cdr3_nt: TGTGCCAGCAGCAAGAGGGGGGAGCAGTACTTC
cdr3_aa: CASSKRGEQYF
d_call: NA
clone_size: many
v_call: TRBV7-9
j_call: TRBJ2-7

cdr3_nt: TGTGCCAGCAGACTAAGGGACCCAAATATCCAAGAGACCCGGTACTTC
cdr3_aa: CASRLRDPNIQETRYF
d_call: NA
clone_size: NA
v_call: TRBV28
j_call: TRBJ2-5

cdr3_nt: TGTGCCAGCAGCCACACTAGCGGGAGCTCCTACGAGCAGTACTTC
cdr3_aa: CASSHTSGSSYEQYF
d_call: TRBD2
clone_size: many
v_call: TRBV7-2
j_call: TRBJ2-7

cdr3_nt: TGTGCCAGCAGCTTAGTAGGGGGCGAGGCAGATACGCAGTATTTT
cdr3_aa: CASSLVGGEADTQYF
d_call: TRBD1
clone_size: few
v_call: TRBV11-2
j_call: TRBJ2-3

cdr3_nt: TGTGCCAGCAGTTGGGAGGATGAAGCTTTCTTT
cdr3_aa: CASSWEDEAFF
d_call: NA
clone_size: once
v_call: TRBV6-2/TRBV6-3
j_call: TRBJ1-1

cdr3_nt: TGTGCCAGCAGGTTCGGTACCAAAGCTTTCTTT
cdr3_aa: CASRFGTKAFF
d_call: NA
clone_size: many
v_call: TRBV27
j_call: TRBJ1-1

cdr3_nt: TGTGCCAGCTTCAGGGGAACTGAAGCTTTCTTT
cdr3_aa: CASFRGTEAFF
d_call: NA
clone_size: once
v_call: TRBV6-4
j_call: TRBJ1-1

cdr3_nt: TGCGCCAGCAGCTTGGTACAGGGGGATGGCTACACCTTC
cdr3_aa: CASSLVQGDGYTF
d_call: TRBD1
clone_size: many
v_call: TRBV5-1
j_call: TRBJ1-2

cdr3_nt: TGTGCCAGCAGTTTTTCTGAACAGGGCCCTGAAGCTTTCTTT
cdr3_aa: CASSFSEQGPEAFF
d_call: NA
clone_size: few
v_call: TRBV12-3/TRBV12-4
j_call: TRBJ1-1

cdr3_nt: TGTGCCAGCAGTTTGGGTCGGGACAGCTCCTACGAGCAGTACTTC
cdr3_aa: CASSLGRDSSYEQYF
d_call: TRBD1
clone_size: many
v_call: TRBV28
j_call: TRBJ2-7

cdr3_nt: TGTGCCAGTAGTATGACGGCGACGGCAAACTATGGCTACACCTTC
cdr3_aa: CASSMTATANYGYTF
d_call: NA
clone_size: many
v_call: TRBV19
j_call: TRBJ1-2

cdr3_nt: TGTGCCAGCAGTACCGTAAGCTCCTACGAGCAGTACTTC
cdr3_aa: CASSTVSSYEQYF
d_call: NA
clone_size: many
v_call: TRBV6-2/TRBV6-3
j_call: TRBJ2-7

cdr3_nt: TGTGCCAGCAGCTTAGGGGACAACTACGAGCAGTACTTC
cdr3_aa: CASSLGDNYEQYF
d_call: NA
clone_size: many
v_call: TRBV11-2
j_call: TRBJ2-7

cdr3_nt: TGTGCCAGCAGTCAACTAGGGCGAGTCGCCGAGCAGTACTTC
cdr3_aa: CASSQLGRVAEQYF
d_call: NA
clone_size: many
v_call: TRBV28
j_call: TRBJ2-7

cdr3_nt: TGTGCCTGGAGTCCAGGGCCCGGCACTGAAGCTTTCTTT
cdr3_aa: CAWSPGPGTEAFF
d_call: NA
clone_size: few
v_call: TRBV30
j_call: TRBJ1-1